This T cell receptor beta chain was documented in a study of PD-1 blockade in mismatch repair-deficient tumors. At the level of the study: Patients had more than ten mismatch repair-deficient cancer types, all previously treated and progressing.

TCRs were sequenced from a few patients responding to pembrolizumab. General study results and limits: Rapid post-treatment expansion, then contraction, generally preceding radiologic response, marked tumor-resident clones.

Of note for this clone: Its cognate antigen is unknown.

This CDR3 region has 14 residues. The germline V gene has CDR1 MGHDK and CDR2 SYGVNS. V shed 3 bases and J shed 3 bases, with 8 bases lying between them. TCRdb's table, derived via immunoSEQ multiplex PCR, lists solely in-frame clones and lacks some. The table includes about 34,000 clones, 75% to 90% detected once. The sample was PBMCs, taken 6 to 7 weeks after starting pembrolizumab. This sequence was found in an adult with mismatch repair-deficient cancer. The V gene is TRBV25-1, the J gene TRBJ2-2; D gene unclear. The chain's CDR3 is CASSDPRYTGELFF. In nucleotides, the CDR3 is TGTGCCAGCAGTGATCCCAGATACACCGGGGAGCTGTTTTTT.